The T cell receptor (beta chain) under discussion was sequenced for a study of T cell responses to AZD1222 COVID-19 vaccine. Clones were sequenced by immunoSEQ multiplex PCR, and TCRdb holds only the in-frame ones, with some missing. The sample lists some 180,000 clones; roughly 92% were seen once. The ends were cut back, 2 bases at V and 7 bases at J, with 3 bases in the middle. CDR1 is MNHEY and CDR2 is SVGEGT in the germline V gene. The CDR3 spans 12 residues. Study-level findings and limits: After the peak T cell response, and only then, were repertoires sampled. A mostly white British donor set with more females was recruited, and clonal diversity was possibly underestimated. There were vaccine-associated CD4 TCRs across spike, dominant at 160-218 and 743-854.

This clone appeared a few times. What it binds is not known. The sample holds other DNA sequences that translate to the same CDR3. This chain uses TRBV6-2 or TRBV6-3 with TRBJ1-6; D gene ambiguous. This clonotype originated in an adult in good health. The sequencing used peripheral blood, collected on day 0 of AZD1222 vaccination. The CDR3 DNA reads TGTGCCAGCAGTTACAGCAATTCACCCCTCCACTTT. Amino acids: CASSYSNSPLHF.